The 21 T cell receptor beta chains below come from one sample, sequenced in a study of cytomegalovirus exposure and HLA in healthy donors. PCR involved 60 Vbeta and 13 Jbeta primers. This table comes from immunoSEQ multiplex PCR, and its TCRdb copy is limited to in-frame clones, with some not included. The data show 200,000 to 250,000 clones, with approximately 88% seen just once and over 0.65% held by the top ten. The source material was PBMCs. The receptors here all came from a boy between 2 and 10 years old in good health and CMV-seronegative.

The CDR3 loop is CASSLLDSEAFF. The CDR3 DNA reads as TGTGCCAGCAGCTTACTGGACTCTGAAGCTTTCTTT. V gene TRBV7-9 combines with J gene TRBJ1-1; D gene unclear. The CDR3 covers 12 residues. Trimming cost V 2 bases and J 6 bases, with 7 bases left between them. The germline CDR1 and CDR2 sequences are SEHNR and FQNEAQ (reference sequence).

The V gene is TRBV6-6, the J gene TRBJ1-5; D may be TRBD1 (5 bases). V was cut by 2 bases and J by 4 bases, with 12 bases left in between. Germline V gene sequence: CDR1 MNHNY, CDR2 SVGAGI (reference sequence). There are 15 residues in the CDR3. In nucleotides, the CDR3 is TGTGCCAGCAGTTACGGGGCGGAAAGTAATCAGCCCCAGCATTTT. Translating gives CASSYGAESNQPQHF.

In its sample, this clone was seen once. V is TRBV15 and J is TRBJ1-4; D gene unclear. CDR1 is LNHNV and CDR2 is YYDKDF in the germline V gene (reference sequence). The V end lost 3 bases, the J end lost 6 bases, and 5 bases lay between the germline ends. This CDR3 spans 12 amino acids. The CDR3: CATSRGDEKLFF. The CDR3 DNA reads as TGTGCCACCAGCAGGGGAGATGAAAAACTGTTTTTT.

This clone has just a few counts. The V and J genes are TRBV5-1 and TRBJ2-3; D remains unclear. This CDR3 contains 15 residues. The ends were cut back, 3 bases at V and 4 bases at J, with 15 bases in the middle. CDR1 and CDR2 from the germline V gene are SGHRS and YFSETQ. The CDR3 DNA follows: TGCGCCAGCAGCTCCAATGGCCAGCGCGCAGATACGCAGTATTTT. Encoded protein: CASSSNGQRADTQYF.

In this sample, this clone turned up a few times. The chain couples TRBV7-9 to TRBJ2-2; tentative D call: TRBD2 (6 bases). Germline lookup yields CDR1 SEHNR and CDR2 FQNEAQ (reference sequence). The CDR3 is made up of 13 amino acids. V was trimmed by 2 bases and J by 7 bases, leaving 8 bases between them. CDR3 in amino acids: CASSLWGVGELFF. In DNA form, the CDR3 reads TGTGCCAGCAGCTTATGGGGGGTCGGGGAGCTGTTTTTT.

The gene calls are TRBV9 and TRBJ1-6; D is ambiguous. V shed 6 bases and J shed 7 bases, with 8 bases lying between them. The germline gives CDR1 SGDLS, CDR2 YYNGEE. CDR3 length: 12 residues. The CDR3 sequence is CASNRGNSPLHF. The CDR3 coding sequence is TGTGCCAGCAATAGAGGGAATTCACCCCTCCACTTT.

The genes are TRBV4-1 and TRBJ2-1; tentatively, D is TRBD2 (5 bases). Germline V gene data show CDR1 as MGHRA and CDR2 as YSYEKL. V lost 0 bases to trimming and J lost 9 bases, with 18 bases between them. The CDR3 has 16 amino acids. The CDR3 spells CASSQDPVRANGEQFF. The CDR3 DNA sequence: TGCGCCAGCAGCCAAGATCCAGTGCGGGCTAATGGTGAGCAGTTCTTC.

V gene TRBV27 combines with J gene TRBJ2-7; 7 bases fit TRBD1. V trimming: 2 bases; J trimming: 5 bases; junction bases outside the gene matches: 12. Germline lookup yields CDR1 MNHEY and CDR2 SMNVEV (reference sequence). The CDR3 extends over 16 amino acids. The CDR3 sequence is CASSLRGSTGVHEQYF. The CDR3 region has the DNA TGTGCCAGCAGTTTACGAGGATCCACAGGGGTCCACGAGCAGTACTTC.

The chain's CDR3 is CAWKATENSPLHF. CDR3 in DNA: TGTGCCTGGAAGGCGACAGAGAATTCACCCCTCCACTTT. The V call is TRBV30, the J call TRBJ1-6, with D tentatively TRBD1 (5 bases). The germline V and J ends were trimmed by 4 bases and 7 bases, with 11 bases remaining between them. CDR1 is GTSNPN, CDR2 SVGIG, per germline (reference sequence). The CDR3 consists of 13 residues.

V is TRBV5-4 and J is TRBJ2-7, with D perhaps matching TRBD1 (6 bases). Deletions cut 3 bases from V and 1 base from J, with 8 bases between. The CDR3 runs 13 residues. Germline CDR1 is SGHNT and CDR2 is YYREEE (reference sequence). The CDR3 is CASSSQGSYEQYF. Written as DNA, the CDR3 is TGTGCCAGCAGCTCACAGGGATCCTACGAGCAGTACTTC.

V usage is TRBV2 and J usage is TRBJ1-6; D remains ambiguous. The V gene lost 3 bases and the J gene lost 8 bases, with 11 bases spanning the gap. Per germline, CDR1 SNHLY and CDR2 FYNNEI. The CDR3 runs 14 residues. CDR3: CASSDWETDSPLHF. CDR3 nucleotide sequence: TGTGCCAGCAGTGATTGGGAGACGGATTCACCCCTCCACTTT.

This sequence joins TRBV21-1 and TRBJ1-2; the table names TRBD1, a call not compared with the DNA. TRBV21-1 is a known pseudogene. The CDR3 is 16 residues long. CDR3 bases: TGTGCCAGCAGCAAAGATCCAACAGGGGGGTGTTATGGCTACACCTTC. Amino acid sequence: CASSKDPTGGCYGYTF.

V is TRBV7-8 and J is TRBJ2-3, with TRBD2 matching 7 bases. V lost 3 bases, J lost 6 bases, and 15 bases stayed unmatched. This CDR3 comprises 17 residues. The germline V gene encodes CDR1 SGHVS and CDR2 FQNEAQ. The CDR3, as DNA: TGTGCCAGCAGCTTTCGGACGGCTAGCGGACGTGAGGATACGCAGTATTTT. Residues: CASSFRTASGREDTQYF.

This clone was detected only a few times. The CDR3 sequence is CASSQDRVYEQYF. The CDR3 coding sequence is TGTGCCAGCAGCCAAGATCGCGTGTACGAGCAGTACTTC. The chain couples TRBV4-2 to TRBJ2-7; no clear D gene. This CDR3 is built from 13 residues. Germline V lookup: CDR1 LGHNA, CDR2 YNFKEQ. Trimming pared 0 bases from V and 4 bases from J, leaving 7 bases between.

This CDR3 reads CASRTGALGYTF. In nucleotides, the CDR3 is TGTGCCAGCAGGACAGGGGCTCTTGGCTACACCTTC. This sequence joins TRBV27 and TRBJ1-2, with 8 bases lining up with TRBD1. Unmatched junction bases numbered 4, after V lost 6 bases and J lost 7 bases. The CDR3 is 12 amino acids. Per the germline V gene, CDR1 is MNHEY and CDR2 is SMNVEV (reference sequence).

V usage is TRBV9 and J usage is TRBJ2-3, with TRBD1 matching over 7 bases. Germline V gene data show CDR1 as SGDLS and CDR2 as YYNGEE. V lost 0 bases, J lost 6 bases, and 7 bases stayed unmatched. The CDR3 covers 15 residues. The CDR3 sequence: CASSVVGRGSDTQYF. In DNA form, the CDR3 reads TGTGCCAGCAGCGTAGTTGGCAGGGGGTCCGATACGCAGTATTTT. Based on the CDR3 plus reference TRBV9 and TRBJ2-3, the full variable domain is DSGVTQTPKHLITATGQRVTLRCSPRSGDLSVYWYQQSLDQGLQFLIQYYNGEERAKGNILERFSAQQFPDLHSELNLSSLELGDSALYFCASSVVGRGSDTQYFGPGTRLTVL.

The genes are TRBV5-1 and TRBJ2-3, with a weak D call TRBD2 (6 bases). Germline CDR1 and CDR2: SGHRS and YFSETQ. V dropped 0 bases and J dropped 0 bases, with 8 bases sitting between them. The CDR3 length is 15 residues. Written as DNA, the CDR3 is TGCGCCAGCAGCTTGGTAGCGGCTAGCACAGATACGCAGTATTTT. Protein: CASSLVAASTDTQYF.

The J gene is TRBJ2-2, the V gene TRBV6-1; 8 positions agree with TRBD1. V dropped 5 bases and J dropped 7; count of bases not matched to a gene: 6. Germline V lookup: CDR1 MNHNS, CDR2 SASEGT. The CDR3 sequence is 14 residues long. The CDR3 loop reads CASSLQGEYGELFF. The CDR3 DNA reads TGTGCCAGCAGTTTACAGGGGGAGTACGGGGAGCTGTTTTTT.

This clone was observed a few times. This chain uses TRBV10-1 with TRBJ2-1; perhaps TRBD1 as D (5 bases). Trimming took 2 bases from V and 9 from J, leaving 14 bases between them. The CDR3 contains 14 residues. Germline lookup yields CDR1 WNHNN and CDR2 SYGVQD (reference sequence). The CDR3 sequence is CASSEGHASGEQFF. CDR3 in DNA: TGCGCCAGCAGTGAGGGACACGCTTCGGGTGAGCAGTTCTTC.

The gene calls are TRBV5-1 and TRBJ1-1; TRBD1 agrees at 7 bases. Germline CDR1 and CDR2: SGHRS and YFSETQ. The CDR3 totals 15 residues. The ends lost 0 bases at V and 4 bases at J; junction bases unmatched: 6. The CDR3 loop reads CASSLESQGGTEAFF. In DNA, the CDR3 is TGCGCCAGCAGCTTGGAATCCCAGGGGGGCACTGAAGCTTTCTTT.

This chain uses TRBV10-2 with TRBJ2-7; 9 bases match TRBD2. V was clipped by 0 bases and J by 4 bases; unmatched bases: 4. Germline V gene data show CDR1 as WSHSY and CDR2 as SAAADI. This CDR3 is built from 15 residues. The CDR3 region has the DNA TGCGCCAGCAGTGAGTCGACGCTAGCGGGGTACGAGCAGTACTTC. This encodes CASSESTLAGYEQYF.